Listed below are T cell receptor beta chains from one sample, sequenced in a study of vaccination and CD4 T cells after COVID-19. TCRdb re-analysed the PCR reads in MiXCR, keeping a single row per CDR3 protein. The sample shows 25,000 to 30,000 distinct CDR3 sequences, about 50% of them seen only once. The sequenced sample was CD4+ T cells from blood, obtained about 7 months after SARS-CoV-2 vaccination. These receptors came from a human donor who had recovered from COVID-19. Each CDR3 is given with its conserved first and last residue. The D gene is left open where the match is weak. Some rows mark clone size as missing; the rest say once, few, many or name a class of expanded clone.

D,size,V,J,CDR3,DNA
TRBD2,few,TRBV20-1,TRBJ2-5,CSASAHYLAGVKETQYF,TGCAGTGCTTCTGCCCACTACCTAGCGGGGGTAAAAGAGACCCAGTACTTC
NA,NA,TRBV28,TRBJ2-3,CASSPRGGTDTQYF,TGTGCCAGCAGTCCCAGGGGAGGCACAGATACGCAGTATTTT
NA,few,TRBV27,TRBJ1-2,CASSRRTKDGYTF,TGTGCCAGCAGTAGGCGGACCAAGGATGGCTACACCTTC
NA,NA,TRBV19,TRBJ2-2,CATIGVAGELFF,TGTGCCACCATAGGGGTAGCCGGGGAGCTGTTTTTT
NA,NA,TRBV15,TRBJ2-3,CATSREGGRGNTQYF,TGTGCCACCAGCAGAGAAGGGGGAAGGGGAAATACGCAGTATTTT
NA,NA,TRBV10-3,TRBJ2-2,CAISDYKNTGELFF,TGTGCCATCAGTGATTACAAGAACACCGGGGAGCTGTTTTTT
NA,NA,TRBV20-1,TRBJ2-7,CSAPITEWGNEQYF,TGCAGTGCCCCGATAACAGAGTGGGGGAACGAGCAGTACTTC
NA,NA,TRBV20-1,TRBJ1-2,CSARDPRGAGFNYGYTF,TGCAGTGCTAGAGATCCCCGGGGTGCAGGGTTCAACTATGGCTACACCTTC
TRBD1,once,TRBV12-3/TRBV12-4,TRBJ2-7,CASNSGTDGYEQYF,TGTGCCAGCAACTCGGGGACAGACGGCTACGAGCAGTACTTC
NA,once,TRBV20-1,TRBJ1-2,CSARNFGADRDYGYTF,TGCAGTGCTAGAAATTTTGGGGCGGACAGAGACTATGGCTACACCTTC
NA,few,TRBV15,TRBJ2-3,CATSRFVTDTQYF,TGTGCCACCAGCAGATTCGTTACAGATACGCAGTATTTT
NA,NA,TRBV6-1,TRBJ1-1,CASIDRSTEAFF,TGTGCCAGCATCGACCGGAGCACTGAAGCTTTCTTT
TRBD2,NA,TRBV7-8,TRBJ2-3,CASSSPSGGRSTDTQYF,TGTGCCAGCAGCTCACCTAGCGGAGGACGCAGCACAGATACGCAGTATTTT
NA,NA,TRBV5-8,TRBJ1-5,CASSSLQRPKPQHF,TGTGCCAGCAGCTCCCTCCAGCGACCAAAGCCCCAGCATTTT
TRBD2,NA,TRBV7-9,TRBJ2-5,CASQRAGVQETQYF,TGTGCCAGCCAACGGGCGGGAGTTCAAGAGACCCAGTACTTC
NA,NA,TRBV28,TRBJ2-7,CASRSIGYDYEQYF,TGTGCCAGCAGGTCCATAGGATACGACTACGAGCAGTACTTC
NA,few,TRBV20-1,TRBJ1-1,CSARPDRNTEAFF,TGCAGTGCTAGACCCGACAGAAACACTGAAGCTTTCTTT
NA,few,TRBV2,TRBJ1-5,CASSEAVVSQPQHF,TGTGCCAGCAGTGAAGCGGTTGTTAGTCAGCCCCAGCATTTT
NA,NA,TRBV20-1,TRBJ2-7,CSASGERYEQYF,TGCAGTGCTAGCGGGGAGAGGTACGAGCAGTACTTC
NA,NA,TRBV7-6,TRBJ2-3,CASSQGSYRSSTDTQYF,TGTGCCAGCAGCCAAGGGAGTTATAGATCTAGCACAGATACGCAGTATTTT
NA,NA,TRBV10-3,TRBJ1-1,CAIRTENTEAFF,TGTGCCATCAGGACAGAGAACACTGAAGCTTTCTTT
NA,medium-sized,TRBV28,TRBJ1-5,CASSFARGGNQPQHF,TGTGCCAGCAGTTTTGCCAGGGGTGGCAATCAGCCCCAGCATTTT
NA,NA,TRBV30,TRBJ1-2,CAWSVQRFYGYTF,TGTGCCTGGAGTGTACAGAGGTTTTATGGCTACACCTTC
TRBD2,NA,TRBV24-1,TRBJ2-3,CATSPTSGLILSTDTQYF,TGTGCCACCAGTCCAACTAGCGGGCTAATACTTAGCACAGATACGCAGTATTTT
TRBD1,NA,TRBV28,TRBJ1-2,CASRLTGGFGYTF,TGTGCCAGCAGGTTGACAGGGGGGTTCGGCTACACCTTC
NA,NA,TRBV27,TRBJ1-5,CASSLSVSSIPQHF,TGTGCCAGCAGTTTATCGGTCAGTTCCATCCCCCAGCATTTT
NA,few,TRBV28,TRBJ2-5,CASNIGVQETQYF,TGTGCCAGCAATATAGGGGTCCAAGAGACCCAGTACTTC
NA,few,TRBV19,TRBJ1-5,CASSIGGASNQPQHF,TGTGCCAGTAGTATCGGCGGGGCCAGCAATCAGCCCCAGCATTTT
NA,NA,TRBV27,TRBJ2-6,CASSFPRTSGANVLTF,TGTGCCAGCAGTTTTCCCAGGACATCTGGGGCCAACGTCCTGACTTTC
NA,NA,TRBV6-1,TRBJ1-5,CASSEEGTPNQPQHF,TGTGCCAGCAGTGAAGAAGGGACCCCCAATCAGCCCCAGCATTTT
NA,NA,TRBV2,TRBJ2-7,CATRTMTYEQYF,TGTGCCACCAGGACAATGACCTACGAGCAGTACTTC
TRBD1,few,TRBV20-1,TRBJ1-2,CSARDRKVQDRANYGYTF,TGCAGTGCTAGAGATCGGAAGGTGCAAGACAGGGCGAACTATGGCTACACCTTC
NA,NA,TRBV20-1,TRBJ2-2,CSAPLAPNTGELFF,TGCAGTGCACCGCTAGCGCCGAACACCGGGGAGCTGTTTTTT
NA,NA,TRBV20-1,TRBJ2-1,CSAIPWRDNNEQFF,TGCAGTGCTATTCCCTGGCGGGATAACAATGAGCAGTTCTTC
NA,NA,TRBV24-1,TRBJ2-3,CATSRRDTQYF,TGTGCCACCAGCAGAAGGGATACGCAGTATTTT
TRBD1,NA,TRBV20-1,TRBJ1-1,CSASQETGARAEAFF,TGCAGTGCTAGTCAAGAGACAGGGGCGAGGGCTGAAGCTTTCTTT
NA,NA,TRBV7-2,TRBJ1-2,CASSPGPGPQYGYTF,TGTGCCAGCAGCCCAGGTCCAGGACCGCAGTATGGCTACACCTTC
NA,few,TRBV28,TRBJ1-5,CASSFLKGGNQPQHF,TGTGCCAGCAGTTTCCTGAAGGGAGGCAATCAGCCCCAGCATTTT
TRBD2,NA,TRBV7-3,TRBJ2-7,CASSPGTSGNEQYF,TGTGCCAGCAGCCCCGGGACTAGTGGGAACGAGCAGTACTTC
TRBD2,NA,TRBV30,TRBJ2-5,CAWVPRRASGQETQYF,TGTGCCTGGGTACCACGCCGGGCTAGCGGACAAGAGACCCAGTACTTC
NA,few,TRBV28,TRBJ1-2,CASSSSDRDPHYGYTF,TGTGCCAGCAGTTCCTCAGACAGAGACCCACACTATGGCTACACCTTC
TRBD1,few,TRBV2,TRBJ1-5,CASSEGTGSNQPQHF,TGTGCCAGCAGTGAAGGGACAGGCAGCAATCAGCCCCAGCATTTT
NA,NA,TRBV7-9,TRBJ2-7,CASSFEPGKPLGEQYF,TGTGCCAGCAGCTTCGAACCGGGAAAACCCCTCGGCGAGCAGTACTTC
TRBD2,NA,TRBV7-8,TRBJ2-7,CASRALAGGPYEQYF,TGTGCCAGCAGAGCCCTAGCGGGAGGTCCCTACGAGCAGTACTTC
TRBD2,few,TRBV7-9,TRBJ2-5,CASSRGLAGGFQETQYF,TGTGCCAGCAGCCGAGGACTAGCGGGAGGTTTCCAAGAGACCCAGTACTTC
NA,NA,TRBV10-3,TRBJ2-2,CAIRRISPGELFF,TGTGCCATCAGGCGGATTAGCCCCGGGGAGCTGTTTTTT
TRBD2,once,TRBV20-1,TRBJ2-3,CSADSGSTADTQYF,TGCAGTGCTGATAGCGGGAGTACGGCAGATACGCAGTATTTT
TRBD2,few,TRBV7-9,TRBJ2-1,CASSFAGGVAEQFF,TGTGCCAGCAGCTTTGCGGGAGGGGTGGCTGAGCAGTTCTTC
NA,few,TRBV6-1,TRBJ1-5,CASTLDGNQPQHF,TGTGCCAGCACCCTGGATGGGAATCAGCCCCAGCATTTT
TRBD1,few,TRBV6-2/TRBV6-3,TRBJ1-6,CASSWGQDYNSPLHF,TGTGCCAGCAGTTGGGGACAGGACTATAATTCACCCCTCCACTTT
NA,NA,TRBV10-3,TRBJ2-3,CAISELHRTDTQYF,TGTGCCATCAGTGAACTCCACCGCACAGATACGCAGTATTTT
NA,NA,TRBV18,TRBJ1-5,CASSPPSAGKGQPQHF,TGTGCCAGCTCACCACCGAGCGCAGGGAAAGGTCAGCCCCAGCATTTT